Below, one TCR beta chain is given with its context. Its antigen is currently unknown. This sample is part of a study of cytotoxic CD8 clonotypes in ibrutinib-treated CLL. With cryopreserved PBMCs as the source, roughly 2 micrograms of genomic DNA went to TCR beta libraries. Germline CDR1 and CDR2: MNHNS and SASEGT. V gave up 6 bases and J gave up 4 bases, with 8 bases separating them. The CDR3 has 12 residues. Study findings and constraints: Public clonotypes, rarely seen, contracted or held steady on treatment.

Assay: immunoSEQ multiplex PCR; the TCRdb copy retains only in-frame clones and omits some. The table lists approximately 100,000 clones, about 50% of them singletons. The starting material was PBMCs, obtained after 24 months of ibrutinib treatment. This clonotype originated in a human donor with chronic lymphocytic leukemia. The chain uses TRBV6-1 and TRBJ2-3; TRBD1 is a possible D gene (5 bases). The CDR3 DNA sequence: TGTGCCAGCAGGCTGGGGCCAGATACGCAGTATTTT. Its protein product is CASRLGPDTQYF.